The 15 T cell receptor beta chains below all came from one sample that was sequenced in a study of technical replicates of blood from several donors. Data came from immunoSEQ multiplex PCR; TCRdb stores just in-frame clones and leaves some out. This sample yields tens of thousands of clones, of which roughly 91% are seen a single time; about 3.7% belongs to the top ten. Sequenced input: PBMCs. The receptors here all came from a human donor in good health. Some clones in this sample may be carry-over from other donors' samples.

The V gene is TRBV21-1, the J gene TRBJ1-1. TRBV21-1 is reported as a pseudogene. The CDR3 spans 15 residues. The CDR3 spells CASSKAWRMNTEAFF. In nucleotides, the CDR3 is TGTGCCAGCAGCAAAGCTTGGCGGATGAACACTGAAGCTTTCTTT.

The CDR3 sequence is CASSARETHEQYF. The CDR3 DNA is TGTGCCAGCAGTGCACGGGAGACCCACGAGCAGTACTTC. V and J are TRBV6-1 and TRBJ2-7, with a tentative D call TRBD2 (6 bases). V dropped 4 bases and J dropped 5 bases, with 12 bases sitting between them. The CDR3 has 13 residues. The germline V gene encodes CDR1 MNHNS and CDR2 SASEGT.

V is TRBV29-1 and J is TRBJ1-2; D unresolved. Deletions cut 5 bases from V and 0 bases from J, with 4 bases between. Per germline, CDR1 SQVTM and CDR2 ANQGSEA. This CDR3 is built from 11 residues. This CDR3 is CSVSPNYGYTF. The CDR3 DNA is TGCAGCGTTTCTCCTAACTATGGCTACACCTTC.

J is TRBJ1-2 and V is TRBV4-1, with D unresolved. The V end lost 1 base, the J end lost 0 bases, and 6 bases lay between the germline ends. Germline assignment: CDR1 MGHRA and CDR2 YSYEKL. The CDR3 has 14 residues. In DNA form, the CDR3 reads TGCGCCAGCAGCCAAGTAATAGCTAACTATGGCTACACCTTC. Translation gives CASSQVIANYGYTF.

The V gene is TRBV7-2, the J gene TRBJ2-3, with D perhaps TRBD2 (7 bases). Trimming took 1 base from V and 2 from J, leaving 19 bases between them. The CDR3 runs 18 residues. Germline assignment: CDR1 SGHTA and CDR2 FQGNSA. CDR3 region: CASSLVEGGGGYTDTQYF. Here the CDR3 DNA reads TGTGCCAGCAGCTTAGTTGAGGGGGGCGGGGGCTACACAGATACGCAGTATTTT.

This chain links TRBV13 with TRBJ2-7, with TRBD1 identical over 10 bases. The CDR3 is made up of 15 amino acids. The V segment lost 3 bases and the J segment 6 bases; nucleotides outside the gene matches: 8. Germline V gene lookup returns CDR1 PRHDT and CDR2 FYEKMQ (reference sequence). The CDR3 reads CASSLTGTGESEQYF. The CDR3, as DNA: TGTGCCAGCAGCTTGACCGGGACAGGGGAAAGCGAGCAGTACTTC.

This chain joins TRBV4-3 and TRBJ1-5; weak D call: TRBD1 (5 bases). V was clipped by 4 bases and J by 6 bases, with 16 bases between them. Germline V gives CDR1 LGHNA, CDR2 YSLEER. CDR3 length: 15 amino acids. The CDR3 is CASSPNSREAQPQHF. CDR3 nucleotide sequence: TGCGCCAGCAGCCCCAATAGCAGGGAAGCTCAGCCCCAGCATTTT.

The chain joins TRBV7-9 to TRBJ1-2; 8 nucleotides line up with TRBD1. The junction had 15 bases not matched to a gene; V was cut back by 5 bases and J by 7 bases. CDR1 SEHNR and CDR2 FQNEAQ come from the germline V gene (reference sequence). The CDR3 is made up of 16 amino acids. The CDR3 reads CASSRGTGQGEIGYTF. CDR3 sequence (DNA): TGTGCCAGCAGCCGAGGAACCGGACAGGGAGAAATTGGCTACACCTTC.

J is TRBJ2-7 and V is TRBV16; D possibly corresponds to TRBD2 (5 bases). From germline, CDR1 is KGHSY and CDR2 FQNENV. CDR3 length: 12 amino acids. V lost 2 bases and J 3 bases, leaving 5 bases between the germline ends. The CDR3 spells CASSQGGYEQYF. CDR3 in DNA: TGTGCCAGCAGCCAAGGAGGCTACGAGCAGTACTTC.

CDR3: CASSQDPRDSPLHF. The CDR3 nucleotides are TGCGCCAGCAGCCAAGATCCGCGGGATTCACCCCTCCACTTT. The chain employs TRBV4-3 and TRBJ1-6; no clear D gene. CDR1 is LGHNA and CDR2 is YSLEER in the germline V gene. The germline V and J ends were trimmed by 0 bases and 8 bases, with 8 bases remaining between them. The CDR3 length is 14 residues.

The chain recombines TRBV4-2 with TRBJ2-3, with 7 bases that match TRBD2. The CDR3 is made up of 14 amino acids. V was clipped by 6 bases and J by 2 bases; unmatched bases: 5. Germline assignment: CDR1 LGHNA and CDR2 YNFKEQ. This chain's CDR3 is CASRASGDTDTQYF. In DNA form, the CDR3 reads TGTGCCAGCAGGGCTAGCGGCGACACAGATACGCAGTATTTT.

V is TRBV9 and J is TRBJ2-1, with D maybe TRBD1 (6 bases). V lost 4 bases and J lost 4, with 15 bases in between. The CDR3 is made up of 15 amino acids. The germline CDR1 and CDR2 sequences are SGDLS and YYNGEE. The CDR3 coding sequence is TGTGCCAGCAGCCCTACAGGACAGTTATACAATGAGCAGTTCTTC. It is translated as CASSPTGQLYNEQFF.

This sequence joins TRBV6-4 and TRBJ1-5; D gene uncertain. Germline CDR1 reads MRHNA; CDR2 reads SNTAGT. The CDR3 is 16 amino acids. Trimming removed 0 bases from V and 0 bases from J, with 9 bases in between. The CDR3 region has the DNA TGTGCCAGCAGTGACTCGACAATTCATAGCAATCAGCCCCAGCATTTT. It translates to CASSDSTIHSNQPQHF.

The rearrangement links TRBV4-3 to TRBJ1-2, with D possibly being TRBD1 (6 bases). CDR1 is LGHNA, CDR2 YSLEER, per germline. The CDR3 is 16 amino acids. V was cut by 1 base and J by 5 bases, with 17 bases left in between. The CDR3 DNA sequence: TGCGCCAGCAGCCAAGGGGAAGGGGGGGGCGCGTATGGCTACACCTTC. It is translated as CASSQGEGGGAYGYTF.

The rearrangement joins TRBV5-1 to TRBJ2-3; D perhaps matches TRBD2 (5 bases). V was pared by 5 bases and J by 0 bases, with 22 bases between. Germline V gives CDR1 SGHRS, CDR2 YFSETQ. There are 18 residues in the CDR3. The CDR3 DNA follows: TGCGCCAGCAGAACGCTAGCTATCCCTCCTCATAGCACAGATACGCAGTATTTT. Translation: CASRTLAIPPHSTDTQYF.